This T cell receptor (beta chain) was sequenced during a study of CD8 T cells in Susac syndrome (dated by TCRdb to about 2019). In the study overall: Among the Susac syndrome patients who were sequenced, clinically active disease was present in five or six and clinical remission was observed in fewer than 10. At the time of blood withdrawal, Susac syndrome patients were either therapy-naive, taking corticosteroids (with some also receiving IVIg), or on IVIg alone. Repertoire sequencing was used to test whether CD8+ T cell activation and differentiation in Susac syndrome was antigen driven. CD8+ T cell repertoire clonality was compared between some 12 healthy donors, around 14 Susac syndrome patients and 15 multiple sclerosis patients.

High-throughput TCR beta sequencing profiled peripheral blood CD8+ and CD4+ T cells from healthy donors, Susac syndrome patients and multiple sclerosis patients. The Susac syndrome patients fulfilled recently defined diagnostic criteria for definite or probable disease. CD8+ TEMRA cells were enriched by FACS, while bulk CD8+ and CD4+ T cells were purified by magnetic negative isolation. Blood was collected in EDTA tubes and processed within 24 hours, with PBMCs isolated through density gradient centrifugation. PBMCs destined for TCR sequencing were cryopreserved in liquid nitrogen and later thawed in a 37 °C water bath. A purity of at least 90% was achieved for sorted or isolated CD4+, CD8+ and CD8+ TEMRA cells. V has 5 bases trimmed and J has 4 bases trimmed; junction bases matching no gene number 13. CDR1 and CDR2 were assigned from the germline V gene (reference sequence) as SEHNR and FQNEAQ. The CDR3 goes from the cysteine to the phenylalanine over 16 residues. The DNA shown is the 48-base CDR3, in frame from base 1.

RNA was extracted with the RNeasy kit and roughly 0.5 to 1 ug was reverse transcribed using random hexamers. The immunoSEQ multiplex PCR assay, which covers 54 Vbeta and 13 Jbeta segments, was used to amplify TCR beta CDR3 regions. PCR amplification bias was corrected using a synthetic template baseline for primer optimization and computational correction. The study's processing was this. Reads were assigned to V, D and J genes according to IMGT and analyzed in immunoSEQ Analyzer, with only productive sequences retained. Clonality was calculated as one minus the Shannon entropy normalized by log2 of the number of productive unique sequences. For each patient and control, public and private clones were evaluated within the 100 most prevalent clones. Clones were defined as Susac-specific when absent from the healthy and MS cohorts, from roughly 1,000 published viral clones and from other ImmuneACCESS disease sequences. Through fastp at Q25 and MiXCR, TCRdb rebuilt clones from the public reads, retaining in-frame beta chains. When rows share a CDR3 protein, they turn into one entry using the most common DNA and genes. TCRdb, not the original authors, processed these V and J calls. The sample includes fewer than 90,000 distinct CDR3 sequences, with 85% to 95% observed a single time. The ten biggest clones cover 0.35% to 0.55% of the sample.

Broad study findings and their caveats: Clonal expansion was seen in Susac syndrome CD8+ repertoires, peaking in CD8+ TEMRA cells and being greater in clinically active patients than in remitting ones. Roughly 15 and five Susac-specific public clones were found in the total CD8+ and CD8+ TEMRA repertoires, respectively. The study acknowledged that relatively few individuals were included in the TCR sequencing and HLA analysis.

Remarks on this clonotype: This clone's antigen is unknown. Base qualities are missing; no much larger clone stands one base away.

The V gene is TRBV7-9 and the J gene is TRBJ2-7; 8 bases in between match TRBD1. The sequence was collected from a human donor with Susac syndrome. The sample was CD8+ T cells from PBMCs. In nucleotides, the sequence is TGTGCCAGCAGCCCATACCCGACAGGGGAAGAATACGAGCAGTACTTC. Translated, this is CASSPYPTGEEYEQYF.